This TCR beta chain is from a study of cytomegalovirus exposure and HLA in healthy donors. Whole-study context: The same platform used for the approximately 670 first-cohort repertoires was also used for the approximately 120 validation repertoires, as a later analysis reported. Study-wide results and caveats: Cytomegalovirus association was assigned to 170 or so TCR beta chains.

Libraries were prepared by immunoSEQ multiplex PCR; TCRdb keeps only in-frame clonotypes and omits some of them. The sample has hundreds of thousands of clones, less than 90% seen once. Turning to this clone: No antigen is known for it.

With 8 bases clipped from V and 4 bases from J, the junction kept 7 bases outside the gene matches. The germline CDR1 and CDR2 sequences are PRHDT and FYEKMQ (reference sequence). This CDR3 spans 13 amino acids. V usage is TRBV13 and J usage is TRBJ1-2, with TRBD1 identical over 7 bases. The sequence came from a woman aged 18-29 years in good health and CMV-seronegative. The material sequenced was PBMCs. CDR3: CASVAGTVYGYTF. As DNA, the CDR3 is TGTGCCAGCGTGGCAGGGACAGTCTATGGCTACACCTTC.